This TCR beta chain was found in a study of blood T cell repertoires in COVID-19 (dated by TCRdb to the early 2020s). Background on the whole study: The collaborator samples originated in the United States, Italy and Spain and spanned the acute and convalescent phases of COVID-19. The prospective study material was composed of cDNA or gDNA derived from T cells, B-cell-depleted T cells, or PBMCs. Subjects who had been exposed to COVID-19, were actively infected with it, or had recovered from it provided the deeply sampled blood TCRbeta repertoires that made up the dataset. A freely available public database, intended as a resource for researchers studying the immune response to SARS-CoV-2, is where the repertoires were released. Samples were obtained from the ongoing ImmuneRACE study (first 160 participants) and from 1,254 subjects provided by 6 global collaborators. Nearly every sample came with metadata listing a de-identified subject ID, COVID-19 status, age in years and sex. Where available, HLA class I and class II types were taken from metadata supplied by the sample provider and were not determined by assay-based typing. The full study reports these points: The amount of clinical and demographic metadata varied by source and participant and was provided uncurated.

As encoded in the germline V gene, CDR1 is SGHRS while CDR2 is YFSETQ. V is reduced by 3 bases and J by 5 bases, leaving a spacing of 17 bases between them. The CDR3 numbers 15 residues from cysteine through phenylalanine. The DNA shown is the 45-base CDR3, in frame from base 1. The immunoSEQ Assay, a bias-controlled multiplex PCR, was used to amplify TCRbeta CDR3 regions from genomic DNA. Regarding the original processing steps: The number of nucleated cells in each sample was estimated from the amplification of reference gene primers within the assay. To quantify the absolute abundance of each unique TCRbeta CDR3 rearrangement, sequence reads were collapsed and filtered. For each sample, productive Simpson clonality was calculated as the square root of Simpson's diversity index over productive rearrangements. TCRdb took this table from immuneACCESS and kept in-frame rearrangements with V and J called. Such tables lack part of the clones; where checked against another copy, unresolved V genes explain under half of the gap, and the rest is unexplained. V and J calls and clone size are those listed in that table; D and trimming were worked out from the DNA. The sample records about 140,000 clones, roughly 90% of which are singletons. The ten largest make up over 9.5% of the sample.

The collaborating institutions used their own protocols to collect whole blood in K2EDTA tubes. For TCRbeta analysis, collaborator samples were shipped as frozen whole blood, as isolated PBMCs, or as DNA extracted from either sample type. On this clone: Its antigen is unknown. No base qualities exist here, and no much larger clone lies one base off it.

This receptor was identified in a man aged 45-60 years with active or convalescent COVID-19. The material sequenced was peripheral blood. The rearranged segments are TRBV5-1 and TRBJ1-1; 6 matching bases give a weak D call of TRBD1. The nucleotide sequence reads TGCGCCAGCAGCTCCCTAACAGGGTTGGGTACTGAAGCTTTCTTT. Translated, it reads CASSSLTGLGTEAFF.